This T cell receptor (beta chain) was profiled in a study of blood T cell repertoires in COVID-19. About the study: Both acute and convalescent COVID-19 samples were obtained from the United States, Italy and Spain. Sources were T cells, B-cell-depleted T cells, or PBMCs; the material itself was cDNA or gDNA.

As originally analysed: Estimated nucleated cell counts came from reference gene primer amplification. Profiled with immunoSEQ multiplex PCR; TCRdb holds only in-frame clones, not every one. D and trimming come from the DNA, and the V and J calls and clone size come from that table. The table lists 650,000 to 800,000 clones, around 90% of them singletons. The germline CDR1 and CDR2 sequences are LNHNV and YYDKDF (reference sequence). V was clipped by 0 bases and J by 1 base, with 13 bases between them. The CDR3 is 16 residues long. The chain has TRBV15 and TRBJ2-7; possibly TRBD1 for D (6 bases). The sequenced sample was peripheral blood. This receptor was taken from a woman aged 18-29 years with acute or convalescent COVID-19. The CDR3 DNA reads as TGTGCCACCAGCAGAGACCGCGACCAGGGGTCCTACGAGCAGTACTTC. Its protein is CATSRDRDQGSYEQYF.